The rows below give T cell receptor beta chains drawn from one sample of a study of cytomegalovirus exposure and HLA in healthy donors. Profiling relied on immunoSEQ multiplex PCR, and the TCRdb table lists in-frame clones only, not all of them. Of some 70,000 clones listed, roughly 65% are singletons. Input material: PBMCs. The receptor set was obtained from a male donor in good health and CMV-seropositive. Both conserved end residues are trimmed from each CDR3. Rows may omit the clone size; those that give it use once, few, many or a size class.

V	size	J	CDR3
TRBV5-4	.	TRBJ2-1	ASSLALTSGRGNEQF
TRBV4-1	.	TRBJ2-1	ASSQYGGVYEQF
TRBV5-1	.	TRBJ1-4	ASRGGGAEEKLF
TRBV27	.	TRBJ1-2	ASSLAGGSNGYT
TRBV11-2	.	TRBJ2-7	ASSLEGARYGQY
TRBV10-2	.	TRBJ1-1	ASRTQGNTEAF
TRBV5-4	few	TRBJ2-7	ASSPYTSGHSYEQY
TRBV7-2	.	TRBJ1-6	ASSQDRTNSPLH
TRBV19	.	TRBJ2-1	ASSIDLSGKQF
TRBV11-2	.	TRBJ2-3	ASSLGGLATDTQY
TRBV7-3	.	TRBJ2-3	ASSLNGGRERSDTQY
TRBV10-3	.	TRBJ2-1	AITPESYNEQF
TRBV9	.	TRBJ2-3	ASSLSPGQGTDTQY
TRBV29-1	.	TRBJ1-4	SGGTGGNEKLF
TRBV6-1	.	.	ASSEGTGPFYEQY
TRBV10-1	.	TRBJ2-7	ASSEATSGSYEQY
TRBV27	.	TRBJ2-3	ASSLSGGAGTDTQY
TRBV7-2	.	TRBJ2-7	ASSLAFPRYEQY
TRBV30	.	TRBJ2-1	AWKGAGGLNEQF
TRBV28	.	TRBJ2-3	ASSGGQSTDTQY
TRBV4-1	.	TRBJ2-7	ASSQGYTGELEQY
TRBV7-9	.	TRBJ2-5	ASSLAPADGETQY
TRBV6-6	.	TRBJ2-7	ASSYGDNAYEQY
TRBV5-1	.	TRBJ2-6	ASNTGVGANVLT
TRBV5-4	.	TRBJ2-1	ASSFTSGPYNEQF
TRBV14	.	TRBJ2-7	ASSQETTYEQY
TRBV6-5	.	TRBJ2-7	ASRYRGTKYEQY
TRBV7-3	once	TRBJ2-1	ASSLSLASYNEQF
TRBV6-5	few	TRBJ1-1	ASSYYEQGTEAF
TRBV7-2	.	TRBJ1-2	ASSLEQDYGYT
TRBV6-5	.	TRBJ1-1	ASRIQGGNTEAF
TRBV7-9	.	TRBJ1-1	ASSAGLEMNTEAF
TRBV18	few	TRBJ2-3	ASSPPASGGTDTQY
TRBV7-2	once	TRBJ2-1	ASTIAGGRREQF
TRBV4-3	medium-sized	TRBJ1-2	ASSQDSGTVYGYT
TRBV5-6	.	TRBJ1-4	ASSLLAGGEKLF
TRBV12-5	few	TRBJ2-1	ASGGAGHFYNEQF
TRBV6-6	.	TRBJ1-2	ASSYSDRSYGYT
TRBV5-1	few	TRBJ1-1	ASTEGMNTEAF
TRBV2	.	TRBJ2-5	ASSEALRGVETQY
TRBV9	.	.	ASSVHHTSSGRSYEQY
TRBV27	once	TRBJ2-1	ASSFSARIEQF
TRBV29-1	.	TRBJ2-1	SADQQGIEQF
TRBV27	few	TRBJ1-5	ASSTTNSNQPQH
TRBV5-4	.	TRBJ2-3	ASSLSRGWTDTQY